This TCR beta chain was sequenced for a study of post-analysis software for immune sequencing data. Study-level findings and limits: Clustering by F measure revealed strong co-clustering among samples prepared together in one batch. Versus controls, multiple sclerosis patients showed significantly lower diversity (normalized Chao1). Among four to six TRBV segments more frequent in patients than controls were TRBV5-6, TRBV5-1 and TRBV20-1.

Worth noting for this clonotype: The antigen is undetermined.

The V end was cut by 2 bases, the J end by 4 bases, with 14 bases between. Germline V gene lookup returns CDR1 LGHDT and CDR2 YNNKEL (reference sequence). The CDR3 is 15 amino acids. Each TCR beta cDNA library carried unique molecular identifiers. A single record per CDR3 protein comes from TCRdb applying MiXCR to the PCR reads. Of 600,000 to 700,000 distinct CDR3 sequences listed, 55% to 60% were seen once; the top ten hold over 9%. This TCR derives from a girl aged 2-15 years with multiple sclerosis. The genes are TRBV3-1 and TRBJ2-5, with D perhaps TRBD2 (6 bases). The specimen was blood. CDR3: CASSQSALGGETQYF. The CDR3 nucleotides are TGTGCCAGCAGCCAAAGTGCCTTGGGGGGAGAGACCCAGTACTTC.